This T cell receptor (beta chain) comes out of a study of cytomegalovirus exposure and HLA in healthy donors (dated by TCRdb to about 2017). About the investigation overall: An earlier analysis of approximately 600 of the donors reported 250 to 300 Gb of sequence data and 117 million unique TCR beta sequences from 150 million to 200 million T cells. An earlier analysis of more than 450 of the donors used high-throughput TCR beta sequencing to judge whether each TCR beta V gene segment behaved as functional or pseudogenic. HLA typing included class I and class II loci at four-digit resolution. Typing coverage differed by locus: A, B, C, DRB1 and DQB1 were typed in about 629-640 donors, DQA1 in 500 to 550, DPA1 in 606, and DPB1 in approximately 450. A later genetic analysis used genome-wide SNP genotypes for about 60% of the roughly 700 donors, treating that subset as a discovery cohort. Of the roughly 430 genotyped donors, 81% fell in the genetic ancestry cluster associated with self-reported Caucasian donors. Donor age, sex, ethnicity and CMV serostatus were collected together with the repertoire data. The study used immunosequencing to profile the T cell repertoires of several hundred subjects and linked those repertoires to cytomegalovirus serostatus. All discovery cohort repertoires had been generated using a single sequencing platform. On average, around 230,000 unique TCR beta nucleotide sequences were sequenced per donor among 300 to 500 genotyped donors of the cohort, with 15% to 20% of those sequences being non-productive. The later analysis used no new phenotypic data to find candidate immune exposures, relying instead on TCR beta sequences and their occurrence across donors. The study was designed to test whether signatures of past pathogen exposure could be identified by cataloging public T cell receptors. A later analysis re-examined previously published TCR beta repertoires from 500 to 700 donors and added high-resolution HLA genotyping to investigate patterns of TCR occurrence. Besides the first cohort of 550 to 750 subjects, a separate validation cohort made up of 120 different subjects was used. An early release covering 550 to 650 HLA-typed donors comprised approximately 300 gigabases of sequencing data and approximately 85 million unique TCR sequences. Four or five DR-DQ haplotypes were treated as single units for association and clustering because of strong linkage in the cohort. High-throughput TCR immunosequencing, statistical association of individual TCRs with disease status, and machine learning were combined to predict cytomegalovirus infection status. General conclusions and limits of the study: While some public TCRs were present in many individuals, most TCR sequences turned up only very rarely across donors. A later analysis associated 16,951 TCR beta sequences with specific HLA alleles at a false discovery rate of 0.05. In a later genetic analysis, fewer N-insertions in productive TCRs were reported among donors in an Asian-associated ancestry cluster than the approximately 710-donor mean. A group of highly shared sequence variants was considered likely to be a technical artifact of the sequencing pipeline. For the cohort, immune exposure information was limited to CMV serostatus. An earlier analysis of 587 of the donors showed that most TCR beta V segments appeared in productive rearrangements either about 90% or about 30% of the time, which broadly matched IMGT annotations. Assigning TCR associations to individual alleles was difficult when HLA alleles, especially DR and DQ, strongly co-occurred. HLA typing was unavailable for some donors at each locus, so association tests used only the typed subset. Sequencing depth was assumed to be roughly uniform across donors in the presence/absence analyses, though that assumption may not hold. A further reported finding was that TCR beta sequences accurately predicted the HLA-A and HLA-B alleles for most subjects in the first cohort. A later analysis found that HLA-associated TCR beta chains were more clonally expanded and had lower generation probabilities than equally common non-associated chains. Because counts were too low, more than 15 rarely observed V segments, including chromosome 9 orphons, were excluded from the earlier analysis of under 650 of the donors. Several of the top co-occurrence clusters appeared to be linked to parvovirus B19, influenza, CMV and Epstein-Barr virus, according to a later analysis. A few of the identified cytomegalovirus-associated TCR beta chains were confirmed in vitro to be specific for cytomegalovirus antigens. According to a later analysis, TCR association rates differed among HLA loci, with DRB1 alleles showing the most associated TCRs and HLA-C alleles showing the fewest. The classifier was reported to diagnose cytomegalovirus status with high specificity and sensitivity in both the original cohort and the validation cohort. A total of 150 or so TCR beta chains were listed by the study as associated with cytomegalovirus. The authors suggested that the approach could potentially be extended to other disease states and immunological phenotypes. Linkage disequilibrium might explain the correlated functional status among segregating V segments, but an unknown experimental factor could not be excluded. A later genetic analysis associated a missense DCLRE1C variant with V-gene and J-gene trimming of TCR beta chains, and an independent cohort replicated the association. Only TCR beta chains were sequenced in this cohort, and the absence of alpha or paired-chain data limited detectable features. In a later analysis, most CMV-associated TCR beta chains were found to appear HLA-restricted, with HLA associations seemingly driven largely by CMV exposure. The 87-base-pair reads could not distinguish some IMGT-functional V segments, including TRBV6-2 and TRBV6-3, so those segments were excluded.

The CDR3 runs 14 amino acids, cysteine and phenylalanine included. Only the CDR3 part of the read is kept: 42 bases, read in frame from the first base. Trimming costs V 1 base and J 8 bases, and their ends lie 12 bases apart. The germline V gene sets CDR1 to SGDLS and CDR2 to YYNGEE. Worth noting for this clone: Its antigen is currently not known. Base qualities were left out, and no much larger clone turns up one base away.

The cohort was made up of several hundred healthy bone marrow donors. At the time of sampling, every cohort member was nominally healthy, though immune exposures that went unrecorded were likely present. The donor tested CMV seropositive, placing the donor among the 289 seropositive members of the cohort. A peripheral blood sample was collected from each donor, and TCR beta sequencing was performed on peripheral blood mononuclear cells. Genomic DNA extraction from the blood cell samples was performed with the Qiagen DNeasy Blood Extraction Kit. The library was prepared using the immunoSEQ multiplex PCR assay. The multiplex PCR relied on a mix of 60 forward primers for TCR Vbeta segments and 13 reverse primers for TCR Jbeta segments. The CDR3 region of rearranged TCR beta genes was amplified from genomic DNA with a multiplex PCR assay. On the Illumina HiSeq System, the amplified TCR beta libraries were sequenced as 87-base-pair reads. Under the source paper's analysis protocol: Across the 600 to 700 repertoires, a later analysis counted about 81 million unique TCR beta chains, 9.5 million to 13 million of which were shared by at least two donors. To remove PCR and sequencing errors, raw reads were error-corrected and collapsed into unique sequences using a nearest-neighbor algorithm that merged closely related sequences. To assign V, D and J gene segments, CDR3 sequences were aligned to IMGT reference sequences. For a sequence to be retained, at least a six-nucleotide match to both a V gene segment and a J gene segment was required. A rearrangement was called productive if the CDR3 had no stop codons and remained in frame with V and J, and every other rearrangement was called non-productive. Following IMGT convention, CDR3 was defined as the stretch from the second conserved V-encoded cysteine up to the conserved J-encoded phenylalanine. The earlier analysis of about 590 of the donors excluded sequences that lacked an unambiguous match to a single V gene segment. An earlier analysis of several hundred of the donors classified V segments as functional when productive rearrangements were above 56.7% and as segregating when the standard deviation between donors was above 5%. A statistical classification framework was developed to diagnose cytomegalovirus status using the catalog of TCR beta chain sequences. In a later analysis, TCR nucleotide sequences were compared against IMGT/GENE-DB human TR gene sequences so that V and J genes could be assigned. The TCRdist pipeline was used in a later analysis to assign CDR3 sequences and most-parsimonious VDJ recombination scenarios. In a later analysis, each TCR beta chain was defined by its CDR3 amino acid sequence together with its V-gene family, and reads lacking a unique V-gene family were excluded. In a later analysis, 450 to 600 highly shared, low-generation-probability nucleotide sequences were removed to address suspected cross-contamination and a sequencing artifact. In a later analysis, a clonal expansion index for each public chain was calculated from normalized within-repertoire ranks of inferred template counts. Generation probabilities in a later analysis came from a VDJ recombination model fitted to out-of-frame rearrangements, and those results were checked against IGoR. Hypergeometric tests were used in a later analysis to score TCR-TCR, TCR-HLA and TCR-CMV co-occurrence, with a repertoire-size bias correction applied to the TCR pairs. To estimate false discovery rates, a later analysis permuted the HLA or CMV assignments 20 times. In a later analysis, co-occurring TCRs were grouped using DBSCAN, and TCRdist sequence similarity was added for clustering within HLA-allele-positive subsets. For co-occurrence clustering, repertoires with fewer than 30,000 or more than 120,000 public chains were excluded, along with 5 or 6 repertoires with anomalous nucleotide sharing. TCRdb obtained this table from immuneACCESS and retained in-frame rearrangements with V and J assigned. These tables miss some clones; where compared with another copy, unresolved V genes account for less than half of the shortfall, and the remainder is unexplained. From that table come the V and J calls and clone size; the DNA was used to work out D and trimming. Counted in this sample were 150,000 to 200,000 clones; 70% to 80% of them appeared once. Of the sample, 13% to 15% falls within the top ten clones.

This clonotype was obtained from a woman younger than 45 in good health and CMV-seropositive. The chain is made from TRBV9 and TRBJ1-4, with TRBD1 tentatively as D gene (5 bases match). Sequencing used PBMCs. The bases are TGTGCCAGCAGCGTATACGGGGGTAACGAAAAACTGTTTTTT. This gives the protein CASSVYGGNEKLFF.